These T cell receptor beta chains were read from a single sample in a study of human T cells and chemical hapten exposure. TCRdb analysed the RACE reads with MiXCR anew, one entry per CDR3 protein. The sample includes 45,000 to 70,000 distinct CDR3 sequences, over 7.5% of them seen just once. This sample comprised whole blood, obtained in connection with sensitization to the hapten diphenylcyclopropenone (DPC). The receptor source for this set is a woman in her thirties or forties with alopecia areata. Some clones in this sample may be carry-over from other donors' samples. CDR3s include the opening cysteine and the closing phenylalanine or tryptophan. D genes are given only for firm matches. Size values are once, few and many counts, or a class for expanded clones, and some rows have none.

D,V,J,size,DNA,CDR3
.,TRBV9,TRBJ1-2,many,TGTGCCAGCAGCGTAGGTACAGGGATCTATGGCTACACCTTC,CASSVGTGIYGYTF
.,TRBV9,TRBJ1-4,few,TGTGCCAGCAGCGTAGACGCCAGGGCTGGGGAAAAACTGTTTTTT,CASSVDARAGEKLFF
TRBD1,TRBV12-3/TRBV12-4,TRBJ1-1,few,TGTGCCAGCAGTTTATGGGGGGGACAGGGACCTTTCTTT,CASSLWGGQGPFF
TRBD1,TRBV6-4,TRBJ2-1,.,TGTGCCAGCAGTGACAGGACAGGGCGCAATGAGCAGTTCTTC,CASSDRTGRNEQFF
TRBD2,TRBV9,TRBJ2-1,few,TGTGCCAGCAGCGTTAGGACTAGCGGGGTTTTTGAGCAGTTCTTC,CASSVRTSGVFEQFF
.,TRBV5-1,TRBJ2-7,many,TGCGCCAGCAGCTTGGCACCTCAGGGTGACGAGCAGTACTTC,CASSLAPQGDEQYF
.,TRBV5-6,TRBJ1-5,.,TGTGCCAGCAGCTCGGATTATAATCAGCCCCAGCATTTT,CASSSDYNQPQHF
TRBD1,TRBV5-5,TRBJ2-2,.,TGTGCCAGCAGCCCGGGACAGGGAAGAACCGGGGAGCTGTTTTTT,CASSPGQGRTGELFF
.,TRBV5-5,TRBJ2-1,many,TGTGCCAGCAGCTTGGCGGCGGGGACAAAAGACTACAATGAGCAGTTCTTC,CASSLAAGTKDYNEQFF
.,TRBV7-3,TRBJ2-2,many,TGTGCCAGCAGCTTAACGACAGGGAGGACCGGGGAGCTGTTTTTT,CASSLTTGRTGELFF
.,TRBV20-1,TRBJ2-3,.,TGCAGTGCCTTTCTCGGGGGAGATACGCAGTATTTT,CSAFLGGDTQYF
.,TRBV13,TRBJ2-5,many,TGTGCCAGCAGCTTAAGGTCCCCCGAAGAGACCCAGTACTTC,CASSLRSPEETQYF
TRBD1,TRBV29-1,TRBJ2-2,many,TGCAGCGTGGGGACAGGGGCCGGGGAGCTGTTTTTT,CSVGTGAGELFF
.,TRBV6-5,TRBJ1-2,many,TGTGCCAGCAGTTACTCGAGTCCGGGCTATGGCTACACCTTC,CASSYSSPGYGYTF
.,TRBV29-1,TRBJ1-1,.,TGCAGCGACGGACAGTTCATGAACACTGAAGCTTTCTTT,CSDGQFMNTEAFF
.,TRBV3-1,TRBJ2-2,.,TGTGCCAGCAGCCCATGGGACATGACGAACACCGGGGAGCTGTTTTTT,CASSPWDMTNTGELFF
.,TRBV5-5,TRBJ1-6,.,TGTGCCAGCAGCTTGGCCGGCGGAGGCCTCCACTTT,CASSLAGGGLHF
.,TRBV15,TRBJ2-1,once,TGTGCCACCAAAACGAGAAATGAGCAGTTCTTC,CATKTRNEQFF
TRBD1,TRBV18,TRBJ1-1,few,TGTGCCAGCTCACCTTTGGACAGGGATCCAGCTTTCTTT,CASSPLDRDPAFF
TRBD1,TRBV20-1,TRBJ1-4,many,TGCAGTGCTCCCCCGGACAGGGGAGAAAAACTGTTTTTT,CSAPPDRGEKLFF
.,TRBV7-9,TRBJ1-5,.,TGTGCCAGCAGCTTGACCGCAAGCAATCAGCCCCAGCATTTT,CASSLTASNQPQHF
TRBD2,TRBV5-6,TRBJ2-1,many,TGTGCCAGCAGGACGGGGGGGCTTGAGTTCTTC,CASRTGGLEFF
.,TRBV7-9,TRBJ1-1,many,TGTGCCAGCAGCTTTACAGGGACTGAAGCTTTCTTT,CASSFTGTEAFF
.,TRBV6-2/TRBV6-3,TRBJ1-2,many,TGTGCCAGCAGGTCACAGAATAACTATGGCTACACCTTC,CASRSQNNYGYTF
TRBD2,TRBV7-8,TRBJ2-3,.,TGTGCCAGCAGCTTAGAACCTAGCGGGGCCCATGGGGGCACAGATACGCAGTATTTT,CASSLEPSGAHGGTDTQYF
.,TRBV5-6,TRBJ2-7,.,TGTGCCAGCGACACGGGGCCCCTGGGGTCCGAGCAGTACTTC,CASDTGPLGSEQYF
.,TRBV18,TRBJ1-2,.,TGTGCCAGCTCACCATCGGCAGGGGAAAACTATGGCTACACCTTC,CASSPSAGENYGYTF
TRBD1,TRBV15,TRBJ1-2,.,TGTGCCACCAGCAGAGACCGCGACAGGGTACCCTATGGCTACACCTTC,CATSRDRDRVPYGYTF
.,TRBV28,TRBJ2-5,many,TGTGCCAGCAGTGCGCAGGGACTTCAAGAGACCCAGTACTTC,CASSAQGLQETQYF
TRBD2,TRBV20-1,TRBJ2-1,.,TGCAGTGCTAGGCGAGCGGGGGGGCTCCATGAGCAGTTCTTC,CSARRAGGLHEQFF
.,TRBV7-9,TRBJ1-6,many,TGTGCCAGCAGCCCGACAGCGTTCTCCTATAATTCACCCCTCCACTTT,CASSPTAFSYNSPLHF
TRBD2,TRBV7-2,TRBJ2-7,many,TGTGCCAGCAGCCTACTAGCGTCTTCTGGGGAGCAGTACTTC,CASSLLASSGEQYF
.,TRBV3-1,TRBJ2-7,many,TGTGCCAGCAGCTCCTCTCTCTACGAGCAGTACTTC,CASSSSLYEQYF
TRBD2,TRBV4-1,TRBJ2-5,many,TGCGCCAGCAGCCAAGCCGGGACTAGCGGTAGAGAGACCCAGTACTTC,CASSQAGTSGRETQYF
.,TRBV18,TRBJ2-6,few,TGTGCCAGCTCATACAAGACAGGGGCCAACGTCCTGACTTTC,CASSYKTGANVLTF
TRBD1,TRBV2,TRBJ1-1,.,TGTGCCAGCAGGCCCGGGACAGGGTCGTACCACACTGAAGCTTTCTTT,CASRPGTGSYHTEAFF
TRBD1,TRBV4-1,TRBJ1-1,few,TGCGCCAGCAGCCAGGGACAGGGGATTAACACTGAAGCTTTCTTT,CASSQGQGINTEAFF
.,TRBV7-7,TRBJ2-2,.,TGTGCCAGCAGCTTGGGGGTCTCTCCCGGGGAGCTGTTTTTT,CASSLGVSPGELFF
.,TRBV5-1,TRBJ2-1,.,TGCGCCAGCAGCTGGACTGGAGGTGAGCAGTTCTTC,CASSWTGGEQFF
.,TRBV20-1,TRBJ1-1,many,TGCAGTGCTAGCCAAACGACAGGTTTTTCTGAAGCTTTCTTT,CSASQTTGFSEAFF
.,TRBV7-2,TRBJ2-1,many,TGTGCCAGCAGCTTACCGCAGGGGAAGAATGAGCAGTTCTTC,CASSLPQGKNEQFF
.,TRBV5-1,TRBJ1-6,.,TGCGCCAGCAGCGCCTCCTATAATTCACCCCTCCACTTT,CASSASYNSPLHF
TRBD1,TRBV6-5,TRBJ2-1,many,TGTGCCAGCAAAAGGGGGGACAGGGACGACTCCTACAATGAGCAGTTCTTC,CASKRGDRDDSYNEQFF
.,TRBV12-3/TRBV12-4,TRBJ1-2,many,TGTGCCAGCAGTTGGCGGGGTCGGGGGCGCGGGAACTATGGCTACACCTTC,CASSWRGRGRGNYGYTF